One T cell receptor (beta chain) is described in this entry. These data originate in a study of blood T cell repertoires in COVID-19. Study-level information: Sources were T cells, B-cell-depleted T cells, or PBMCs; the material itself was cDNA or gDNA.

The assay was immunoSEQ multiplex PCR, and TCRdb's table has in-frame clones only and misses some. The table has 330,000 or so clones, 80% to 95% seen once. CDR3 length: 17 amino acids. Germline CDR1 is KGHSH and CDR2 is LQKENI. V was clipped by 8 bases and J by 2 bases; unmatched bases: 15. Sequenced: PBMCs or T cells enriched from blood (not recorded which). This chain uses TRBV18 with TRBJ2-1; 7 nucleotides match TRBD2. The receptor comes from a woman younger than 45 who had recovered from COVID-19. This CDR3 reads CASQRLTGTTTYNEQFF. The DNA for the CDR3 is TGTGCCAGCCAACGATTAACCGGGACTACAACCTACAATGAGCAGTTCTTC.